This T cell receptor (beta chain) derives from a study of Graves' ophthalmopathy and Graves' hyperthyroidism. As for this clonotype: Its matching antigen is unknown.

The authors amplified TCR beta CDR3 regions from RNA transcripts. Investigators did first-round RT-PCR with HTBI primers, then second-round multiplex PCR. MiXCR, run by TCRdb on the multiplex PCR reads, gives a single entry per CDR3 protein. The repertoire holds 620,000 or so distinct CDR3 sequences, with approximately 22% as singletons. Per germline, CDR1 SGHRS and CDR2 YFSETQ. The CDR3 runs to 16 residues. The V end was cut by 4 bases, the J end by 0 bases, with 13 bases between. Study results and caveats: Built on 13 signatures, a model told ophthalmopathy apart from stable hyperthyroidism with over 85% sensitivity and under 83% specificity.

The genes are TRBV5-1 and TRBJ2-2; D may be TRBD1 (5 bases). The origin of this receptor is a woman aged 18 to 35 with stable Graves' hyperthyroidism. Some clones in this sample may be carry-over from other donors' samples. The sample was peripheral blood. CDR3 DNA sequence: TGCGCCAGCAGCCCCTTCAGGGTTCCGAACACCGGGGAGCTGTTTTTT. As protein: CASSPFRVPNTGELFF. Full variable domain (remainder filled in from reference TRBV5-1 and TRBJ2-2): KAGVTQTPRYLIKTRGQQVTLSCSPISGHRSVSWYQQTPGQGLQFLFEYFSETQRNKGNFPGRFSGRQFSNSRSEMNVSTLELGDSALYLCASSPFRVPNTGELFFGEGSRLTVL.